A single sample gave rise to the 10 T cell receptor beta chains below, sequenced in a study of multiple sclerosis patients with progressive multifocal leukoencephalopathy. Data came from immunoSEQ multiplex PCR; TCRdb stores just in-frame clones and leaves some out. Of 31,000 or so clones in the sample, 75% to 90% were seen once. Specified time point: before natalizumab initiation. Source material: PBMCs. The source is a human donor with multiple sclerosis.

The CDR3 nucleotides read TGTGCCAGTCAACGGGACAGGGGGGACTATCAGCCCCAGCATTTT. Protein sequence: CASQRDRGDYQPQHF. The chain employs TRBV28 and TRBJ1-5, with 11 bases fitting TRBD1. J was trimmed by 5 bases and V by 9 bases; bases with no gene match: 9. The CDR3 contains 15 residues. Germline-derived CDR1 and CDR2 are MDHEN and SYDVKM.

The gene calls are TRBV28 and TRBJ1-1, with 10 bases matching TRBD1. Looked up from germline, CDR1 is MDHEN and CDR2 is SYDVKM. The CDR3 contains 15 residues. V lost 5 bases and J lost 5; bases outside the gene matches: 8. The CDR3 bases are TGTGCCAGCAGTCAACTAGGGGGACAGGGGACTGAAGCTTTCTTT. This codes for CASSQLGGQGTEAFF.

V usage is TRBV9 and J usage is TRBJ1-2; D remains unclear. This CDR3 is built from 15 residues. Germline CDR1 SGDLS, CDR2 YYNGEE. Trimming removed 4 bases from V and 0 bases from J, with 13 bases in between. The CDR3 here is CASSPHWTANYGYTF. The CDR3 DNA reads TGTGCCAGCAGCCCCCATTGGACGGCTAACTATGGCTACACCTTC. The variable domain in full, completed from reference TRBV9 and TRBJ1-2, reads DSGVTQTPKHLITATGQRVTLRCSPRSGDLSVYWYQQSLDQGLQFLIQYYNGEERAKGNILERFSAQQFPDLHSELNLSSLELGDSALYFCASSPHWTANYGYTFGSGTRLTVV.

V and J are TRBV7-2 and TRBJ2-7; D remains unclear. V lost 1 base and J 3 bases, leaving 16 bases between the germline ends. This CDR3 is 16 amino acids long. Germline V gene sequence: CDR1 SGHTA, CDR2 FQGNSA. The CDR3 region has the DNA TGTGCCAGCAGCTTAGGAGGTATAACCCAAAACTACGAGCAGTACTTC. Amino acids: CASSLGGITQNYEQYF. Combining the CDR3 with reference TRBV7-2 and TRBJ2-7 gives the whole variable domain GAGVSQSPSNKVTEKGKDVELRCDPISGHTALYWYRQSLGQGLEFLIYFQGNSAPDKSGLPSDRFSAERTGGSVSTLTIQRTQQEDSAVYLCASSLGGITQNYEQYFGPGTRLTVT.

The rearrangement joins TRBV18 to TRBJ2-3, with 7 bases identical to TRBD2. The CDR3 is made up of 16 amino acids. The germline V gene has CDR1 KGHSH and CDR2 LQKENI. With V trimmed by 6 bases and J by 2 bases, 11 bases remained unmatched. The chain's CDR3 is CASSRRELGDTDTQYF. In DNA form, the CDR3 reads TGTGCCAGCTCCAGGCGGGAGTTAGGGGACACAGATACGCAGTATTTT.

This rearrangement joins TRBV10-3 to TRBJ2-7; 12 bases are a match to TRBD2. Losses at the gene ends were 10 bases for V and 5 bases for J; bases not matched to a gene: 21. This CDR3 has 18 residues. Germline V gene lookup returns CDR1 ENHRY and CDR2 SYGVKD. The CDR3 nucleotides read TGTGCCACCCAAGCCCCCTCGAGACTAGCGGGAGTTATTAACGAGCAGTACTTC. It encodes CATQAPSRLAGVINEQYF.

The chain employs TRBV6-6 and TRBJ1-2, with 8 bases identical to TRBD1. The V segment lost 4 bases and the J segment 1 base; nucleotides outside the gene matches: 5. CDR1 is MNHNY, CDR2 SVGAGI, per germline (reference sequence). CDR3 length: 15 amino acids. As DNA, the CDR3 is TGTGCCAGCAGTTGGGGGGACAGGAGTAACTATGGCTACACCTTC. It codes for CASSWGDRSNYGYTF.

The chain is built from TRBV7-4 and TRBJ1-3; D ambiguous. V lost 1 base and J lost 5, with 12 bases in between. Germline-derived CDR1 and CDR2 are SGHVT and SQSDAQ. The CDR3 contains 15 residues. The DNA of the CDR3 is TGTGCCAGCAGCTTAGGCCTACTCTTCAGAAACACCATATATTTT. It translates to CASSLGLLFRNTIYF.

V usage is TRBV5-1 and J usage is TRBJ2-3, with a possible D match to TRBD2 (6 bases). V lost 0 bases and J 4 bases, leaving 9 bases between the germline ends. CDR3 length equals 14 residues. Germline V lookup: CDR1 SGHRS, CDR2 YFSETQ. The CDR3 protein is CASSLGGEADTQYF. CDR3 DNA sequence: TGCGCCAGCAGCTTGGGTGGGGAGGCAGATACGCAGTATTTT.

The chain uses TRBV7-8 and TRBJ1-1; 8 bases match TRBD1. V was pared by 4 bases and J by 9 bases, with 7 bases of the junction left unmatched. Germline loops: CDR1 SGHVS, CDR2 FQNEAQ. This CDR3 has 13 amino acids. The CDR3 loop is CASSSPGQGKAFF. As DNA, the CDR3 is TGTGCCAGCAGCTCCCCAGGACAGGGTAAAGCTTTCTTT.